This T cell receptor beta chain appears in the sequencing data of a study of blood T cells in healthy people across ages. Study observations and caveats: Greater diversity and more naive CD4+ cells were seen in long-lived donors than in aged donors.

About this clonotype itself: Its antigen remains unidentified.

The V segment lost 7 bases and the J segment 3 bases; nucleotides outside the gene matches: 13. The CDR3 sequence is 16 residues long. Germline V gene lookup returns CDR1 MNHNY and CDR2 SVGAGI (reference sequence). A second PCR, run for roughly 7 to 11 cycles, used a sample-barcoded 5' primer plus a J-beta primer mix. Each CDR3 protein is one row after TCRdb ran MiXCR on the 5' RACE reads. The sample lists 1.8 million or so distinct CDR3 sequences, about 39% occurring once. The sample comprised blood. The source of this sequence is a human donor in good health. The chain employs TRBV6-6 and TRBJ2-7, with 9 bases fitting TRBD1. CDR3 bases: TGTGCCAGCACCACCCTAGGACAGGGGTCATACTACGAGCAGTACTTC. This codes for CASTTLGQGSYYEQYF.